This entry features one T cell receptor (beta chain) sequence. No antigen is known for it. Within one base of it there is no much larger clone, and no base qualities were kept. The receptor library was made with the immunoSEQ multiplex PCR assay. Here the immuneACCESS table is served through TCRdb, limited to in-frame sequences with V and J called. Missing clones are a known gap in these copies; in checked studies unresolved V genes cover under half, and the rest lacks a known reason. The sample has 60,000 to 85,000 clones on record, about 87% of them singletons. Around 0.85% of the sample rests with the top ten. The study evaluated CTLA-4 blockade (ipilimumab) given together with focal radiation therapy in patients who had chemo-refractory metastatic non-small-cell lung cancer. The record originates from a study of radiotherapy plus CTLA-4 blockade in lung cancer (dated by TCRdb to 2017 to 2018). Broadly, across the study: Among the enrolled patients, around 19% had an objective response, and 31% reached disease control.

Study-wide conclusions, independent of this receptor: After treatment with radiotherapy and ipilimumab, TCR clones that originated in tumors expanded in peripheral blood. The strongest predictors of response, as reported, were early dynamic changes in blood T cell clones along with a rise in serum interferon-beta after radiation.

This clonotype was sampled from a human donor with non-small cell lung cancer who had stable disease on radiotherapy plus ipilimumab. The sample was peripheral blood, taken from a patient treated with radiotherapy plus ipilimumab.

This receptor has the CDR3 CASSVLGDTEAFF. The nucleotide sequence is TGTGCCAGCAGCGTCCTGGGGGACACTGAAGCTTTCTTT. The rearrangement joined TRBV9 to TRBJ1-1; the D region possibly corresponds to TRBD1 (5 bases align). The junction shows trimming of 2 bases on V and 3 bases on J, plus 8 bases between the germline ends. Including the terminal cysteine and phenylalanine, the CDR3 comprises 13 residues. The sequence is cut down to CDR3 DNA, 39 bases in frame from base 1. Per the germline V gene, SGDLS is the CDR1 and YYNGEE is the CDR2. Reference TRBV9 and TRBJ1-1 genes cover what lies past the CDR3, so the full variable domain is DSGVTQTPKHLITATGQRVTLRCSPRSGDLSVYWYQQSLDQGLQFLIQYYNGEERAKGNILERFSAQQFPDLHSELNLSSLELGDSALYFCASSVLGDTEAFFGQGTRLTVV.